This entry concerns a single TCR beta chain. This entry is derived from a study of blood T cell repertoires in COVID-19. About the research overall: COVID-19 samples, acute and convalescent, were from the United States, Italy and Spain.

Some clones are missing from TCRdb's copy, which holds only in-frame ones; the method was immunoSEQ multiplex PCR. The table has 210,000 or so clones, approximately 80% seen once. Seattle researchers signed up patients amid active infection and tracked them longitudinally. The sample was peripheral blood. The receptor was derived from a woman older than 75 with COVID-19, enrolled during active disease.

As DNA, the CDR3 is TGTGCCAGCAACACGAACACCGGGGAGCTGTTTTTT. It yields the protein CASNTNTGELFF. The chain recombines TRBV28 with TRBJ2-2; D call uncertain. V dropped 7 bases and J dropped 0 bases, with 3 bases sitting between them. Per germline, CDR1 MDHEN and CDR2 SYDVKM. The CDR3 runs 12 residues.